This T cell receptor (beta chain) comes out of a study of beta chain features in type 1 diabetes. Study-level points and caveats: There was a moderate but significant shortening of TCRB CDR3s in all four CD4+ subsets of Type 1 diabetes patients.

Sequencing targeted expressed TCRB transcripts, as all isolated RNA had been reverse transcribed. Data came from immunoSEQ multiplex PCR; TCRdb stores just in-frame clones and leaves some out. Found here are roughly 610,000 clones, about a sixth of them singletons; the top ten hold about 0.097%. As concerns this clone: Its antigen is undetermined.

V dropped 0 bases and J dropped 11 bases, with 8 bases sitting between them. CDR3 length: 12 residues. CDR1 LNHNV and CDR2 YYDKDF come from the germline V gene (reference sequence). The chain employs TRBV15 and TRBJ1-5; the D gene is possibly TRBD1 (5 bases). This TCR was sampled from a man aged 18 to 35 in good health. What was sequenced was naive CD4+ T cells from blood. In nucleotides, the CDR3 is TGTGCCACCAGCAGAGACAGGGAATCCCAGCATTTT. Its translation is CATSRDRESQHF.